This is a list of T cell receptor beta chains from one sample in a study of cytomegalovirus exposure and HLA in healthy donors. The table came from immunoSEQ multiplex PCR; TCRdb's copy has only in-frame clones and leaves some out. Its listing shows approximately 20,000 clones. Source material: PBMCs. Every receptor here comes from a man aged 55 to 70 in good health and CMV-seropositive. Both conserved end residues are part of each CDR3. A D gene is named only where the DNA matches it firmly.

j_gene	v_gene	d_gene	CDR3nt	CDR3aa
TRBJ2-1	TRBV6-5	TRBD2	TGTGCCAGCAGTCTTAGCGGGAGGGGCAGGAATGAGCAGTTCTTC	CASSLSGRGRNEQFF
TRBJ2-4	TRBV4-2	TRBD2	TGTGCCAGCAGCCAAGAGGGGACTAGCGGTTCATCTACCAAAAACATTCAGTACTTC	CASSQEGTSGSSTKNIQYF
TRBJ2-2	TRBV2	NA	TGTGCCAGCAGTGAAGAGGGGGCCGGGGAGCTGTTTTTT	CASSEEGAGELFF
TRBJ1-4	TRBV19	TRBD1	TGTGCCAGTAGTATAGCCCATCCGGGACAGCGTCTTTTT	CASSIAHPGQRLF
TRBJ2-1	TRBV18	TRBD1	TGTGCCAGCTCACTTGGGACAGGGGGCGTGTACGAGCAGTTCTTC	CASSLGTGGVYEQFF
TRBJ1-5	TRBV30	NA	TGTGCCTGGAGTCGGCAGGGGCTAAATCAGCCCCAGCATTTT	CAWSRQGLNQPQHF
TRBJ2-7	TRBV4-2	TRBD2	TGTGCCAGCAGCCAGGGGACTAGCGGGCTATCCTACGAGCAGTACTTC	CASSQGTSGLSYEQYF
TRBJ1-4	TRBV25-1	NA	TGTGCCAGCAGTGAATTTGGCACCGGTCCAACAGACGAAAAACTGTTTTTT	CASSEFGTGPTDEKLFF
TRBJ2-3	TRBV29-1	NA	TGCAGCGTTGAACGGACAGCCACGCAGTATTTT	CSVERTATQYF
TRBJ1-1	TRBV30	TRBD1	TGTGCCTGGAGCACAGGGGTGGCGGTGAACACTGAAGCTTTCTTT	CAWSTGVAVNTEAFF
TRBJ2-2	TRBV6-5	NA	TGTGCCAGCAGTCCCCGGGAATTAAACACCGGGGAGCTGTTTTTT	CASSPRELNTGELFF
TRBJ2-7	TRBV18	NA	TGTGCCAGCACCCCCTCGACAGGAGCCTACGAGCAGTACTTC	CASTPSTGAYEQYF
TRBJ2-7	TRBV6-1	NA	TGTGCCAGCTGGACAGAAAACTCCTACGAGCAGTACTTC	CASWTENSYEQYF
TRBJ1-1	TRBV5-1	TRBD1	TGCGCCAGCAGCCTATGGACAGGCGGGAACACTGAAGCTTTCTTT	CASSLWTGGNTEAFF
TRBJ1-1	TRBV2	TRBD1	TGTGCCAGCAGGCCCGACAGGGGAGGGACTGAAGATTTCTTT	CASRPDRGGTEDFF
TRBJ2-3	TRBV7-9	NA	TGTGCCAGCAGCCAGCGTAGCGGACTAACGCAGTATTTT	CASSQRSGLTQYF
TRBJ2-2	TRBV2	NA	TGTGCCAGCAGTCCTACAGGGACGACCGGGGAGCTGTTTTTT	CASSPTGTTGELFF
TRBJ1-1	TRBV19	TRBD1	TGTGCCAGTAGTGCCGGGACAGTTAACACTGAAGCTTTCTTT	CASSAGTVNTEAFF
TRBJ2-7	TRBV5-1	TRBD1	TGCGCCAGCAGTTGGACAGGTCCCTACGAGCAGTACTTC	CASSWTGPYEQYF
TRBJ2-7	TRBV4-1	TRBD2	TGCGCCAGCAGCCCCGGGTTTATAGGGAGGGCCTTCGAGCAGTACTTC	CASSPGFIGRAFEQYF
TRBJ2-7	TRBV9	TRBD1	TGTGCCAGCAGTACGGGACAGGGGGGTACCTACGAGCAGTACTTC	CASSTGQGGTYEQYF
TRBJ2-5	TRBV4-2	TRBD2	TGTGCCAGCAGCCAAGATCTGACTAGCGGGAGTGAGACCCAGTACTTC	CASSQDLTSGSETQYF
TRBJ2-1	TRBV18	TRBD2	TGTGCCAGCCCGAAGGGTGGAGGGGATCCAGGACTAGTTGGCCGGCAGTTCTTC	CASPKGGGDPGLVGRQFF
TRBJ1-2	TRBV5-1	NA	TGCGCCAGCAGCTTAAAAGGGGTCTCTGGCTACACCTTC	CASSLKGVSGYTF
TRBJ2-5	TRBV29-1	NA	TGCAGCGTCCCCGAGTCCTCTTCGACCCAGTACTTC	CSVPESSSTQYF
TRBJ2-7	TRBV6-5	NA	TGTGCCAGCAACTCGGCTCAGAGGGTGAAGGAGCAGTACTTC	CASNSAQRVKEQYF
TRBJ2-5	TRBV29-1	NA	TGCAGCGTTGACCGGTGGGAGACCCAGTACTTC	CSVDRWETQYF
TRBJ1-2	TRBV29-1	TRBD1	TGCAGCGTTGTAGGCAACAGGGGGCAAAACTATGGCTACACCTTC	CSVVGNRGQNYGYTF
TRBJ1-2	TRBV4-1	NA	TGCGCCAGCAGCCAAACATTAACCAGGGGCCCCAACTATGGCTACACCTTC	CASSQTLTRGPNYGYTF
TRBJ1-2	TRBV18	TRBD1	TGTGCCAGCTCGCAAGGACAGGGTGAAGTCTATGGCTACACCTTC	CASSQGQGEVYGYTF
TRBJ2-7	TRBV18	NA	TGTGCCAGCTCACCTGGGGCAGGACCCTACGAGCAGTACTTC	CASSPGAGPYEQYF
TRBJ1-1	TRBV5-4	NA	TGTGCCAGCAGCATCGAAGGACATTCTTTCTTT	CASSIEGHSFF
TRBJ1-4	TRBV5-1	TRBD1	TGCGCCAGCAGCACAGGGGCCGACATAAGGGAAAAACTGTTTTTT	CASSTGADIREKLFF
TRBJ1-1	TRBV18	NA	TGTGCCAGCTCACCTCTAAGGGGCGACACTGAAGCTTTCTTT	CASSPLRGDTEAFF
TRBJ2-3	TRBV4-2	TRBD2	TGTGCCAGCAGCCAAGAAGGCGGGAGCACAGATAAGCAGTATTTT	CASSQEGGSTDKQYF
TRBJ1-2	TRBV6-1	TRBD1	TGTGCCAGCAGCGCCCGACAGGGGGACTATGGCTACACCTTC	CASSARQGDYGYTF
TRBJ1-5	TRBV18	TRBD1	TGTGCCAGCTCACTCCAGACAGGGGGGAATCAGCCCCAGCATTTT	CASSLQTGGNQPQHF
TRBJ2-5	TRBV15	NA	TGTGCCACCAGCCGGGACCAAGAGACCCAGTACTTC	CATSRDQETQYF
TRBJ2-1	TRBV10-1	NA	TGCGCCAGCAGTCCCAGGAGGTACTCCTACAATGAGCAGTTCTTC	CASSPRRYSYNEQFF
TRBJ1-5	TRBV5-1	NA	TGCGCCAGCAGCCTAGTGCAGGGCGATCAGCCCCAGCATTTT	CASSLVQGDQPQHF
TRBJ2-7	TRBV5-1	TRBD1	TGCGCCAGCAGCTGGACAGGGCTGTGGGAGCAGTACTTC	CASSWTGLWEQYF
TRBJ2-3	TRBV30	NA	TGTGCCTGGAGTGTAGGACTGGACACAGATACGCAGTATTTT	CAWSVGLDTDTQYF
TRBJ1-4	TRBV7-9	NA	TGTGCCAGCAGCTTGACCCGGACAGCAACTAATGAAAAACTGTTTTTT	CASSLTRTATNEKLFF
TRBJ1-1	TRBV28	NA	TGTGCCACCATTCCGTCGGGAACTGAAGCTTTCTTT	CATIPSGTEAFF
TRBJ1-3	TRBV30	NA	TGTGCCTGGAGTCAGGTTGGGTTACCCATATATTTT	CAWSQVGLPIYF
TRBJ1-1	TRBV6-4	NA	TGTGCCAGCAGTGACTCGAGTAAGGGGACTGAAGCTTTCTTT	CASSDSSKGTEAFF